The 25 T cell receptor beta chains listed next were all sequenced from one sample in a study of blood T cell repertoires in COVID-19. TCRdb's copy holds only in-frame clones and misses some; the assay was immunoSEQ multiplex PCR. Altogether fewer than 90,000 clones are present, 90% to 95% being singletons, with the ten largest covering about 4.1%. The sequenced material came from peripheral blood. Receptors were obtained from a human donor with active COVID-19. The donor label of this sample is uncertain.

The chain recombines TRBV5-8 with TRBJ2-3; D is possibly TRBD2 (5 bases). Germline CDR1 is SGHTS and CDR2 is YDEGEE. This CDR3 has 15 residues. V was cut by 6 bases and J by 6 bases, with 20 bases left in between. In DNA, the CDR3 is TGTGCCAGCAATCTGGGGAGTCTGCCTGCGGATACGCAGTATTTT. Translation gives CASNLGSLPADTQYF.

The CDR3 sequence is CASSLALDRGGAFF. In DNA, the CDR3 is TGCGCCAGCAGCTTGGCCCTGGACAGGGGGGGAGCTTTCTTT. This sequence joins TRBV5-1 and TRBJ1-1; 10 bases line up with TRBD1. The CDR3 loop spans 14 amino acids. Germline V gene sequence: CDR1 SGHRS, CDR2 YFSETQ. V gave up 0 bases and J gave up 10 bases; unmatched junction bases: 6.

This clone was counted a single time. V usage is TRBV20-1 and J usage is TRBJ2-1; 8 bases fit TRBD1. The germline gives CDR1 DFQATT, CDR2 SNEGSKA (reference sequence). The length of the CDR3 is 14 residues. Trimming cost V 3 bases and J 2 bases; bases outside gene matches: 3. The CDR3 DNA reads TGCAGTGCTAGTGGACAGGGTCCCTACAATGAGCAGTTCTTC. Protein sequence: CSASGQGPYNEQFF.

The chain links TRBV6-5 to TRBJ2-5, with TRBD2 matching 9 bases. After removal of 6 bases from V and 2 bases from J, the junction contained 7 bases not matched to a gene. The CDR3 is 15 residues long. The germline CDR1 and CDR2 sequences are MNHEY and SVGAGI. CDR3: CASSDFLAGQETQYF. CDR3 bases: TGTGCCAGCAGCGACTTCCTAGCGGGGCAAGAGACCCAGTACTTC.

This clone has just one count. V usage is TRBV5-1 and J usage is TRBJ2-3, with D possibly being TRBD1 (5 bases). The length of the CDR3 is 15 residues. Germline values: CDR1 SGHRS, CDR2 YFSETQ. V was trimmed by 4 bases and J by 1 base, leaving 13 bases between them. CDR3 sequence (DNA): TGCGCCAGCAGCAACCTACAGGACGGCACAGATACGCAGTATTTT. It yields the protein CASSNLQDGTDTQYF.

The DNA for the CDR3 is TGCGCCAGCAGCTTAGGTGGGACAGGGGCTAACGAGCAGTACTTC. Translation: CASSLGGTGANEQYF. J is TRBJ2-7 and V is TRBV5-1; TRBD1 matches at 10 bases. J was trimmed by 5 bases and V by 2 bases; bases with no gene match: 7. The CDR3 has 15 amino acids. Germline CDR1 SGHRS, CDR2 YFSETQ.

This sequence joins TRBV6-5 and TRBJ1-3, with TRBD1 matching 8 bases. The CDR3 extends over 16 amino acids. With 3 bases clipped from V and 3 bases from J, the junction kept 7 bases outside the gene matches. Germline V gene lookup returns CDR1 MNHEY and CDR2 SVGAGI. CDR3 sequence reads: CASSYDTGGSGNTIYF. As DNA, the CDR3 is TGTGCCAGCAGTTATGATACAGGGGGTAGTGGAAACACCATATATTTT.

This clone has a single count. The V gene is TRBV4-1, the J gene TRBJ1-2; possibly TRBD1 for D (6 bases). Germline-derived CDR1 and CDR2 are MGHRA and YSYEKL. The CDR3 sequence is 15 residues long. The V end was cut by 7 bases, the J end by 5 bases, with 20 bases between. CDR3 sequence (DNA): TGCGCCAGCACCACAAGTACAGGGAACTATTATGGCTACACCTTC. Its protein product is CASTTSTGNYYGYTF.

This clone was picked up one time. The chain combines TRBV7-2 with TRBJ2-5; D is possibly TRBD1 (6 bases). In germline, CDR1 is SGHTA, CDR2 FQGNSA. Between the trimmed V and J ends, which lost 1 base and 5 bases, there was a span of 14 bases. This CDR3 comprises 15 residues. CDR3 nucleotides: TGTGCCAGCAGCTTAGGGACAGCCCCAGGGGAGACCCAGTACTTC. Its protein is CASSLGTAPGETQYF.

The chain employs TRBV29-1 and TRBJ2-4; D ambiguous. Germline V gene data show CDR1 as SQVTM and CDR2 as ANQGSEA. V lost 1 base and J lost 1, with 5 bases in between. The CDR3 extends over 13 amino acids. The chain's CDR3 is CSVEGSAKNIQYF. Written as DNA, the CDR3 is TGCAGCGTTGAAGGTTCGGCCAAAAACATTCAGTACTTC.

The gene calls are TRBV28 and TRBJ2-7; 9 bases are a match to TRBD1. V trimming: 5 bases; J trimming: 6 bases; junction bases outside the gene matches: 8. CDR1 and CDR2 (germline): MDHEN, SYDVKM. This CDR3 is 14 amino acids long. The CDR3 spells CASSIPGQGPEQYF. CDR3 DNA: TGTGCCAGCAGTATACCGGGACAGGGACCCGAGCAGTACTTC.

The rearrangement links TRBV28 to TRBJ1-3, with a weak D call TRBD1 (6 bases). V was pared by 4 bases and J by 0 bases, with 13 bases between. Germline loops: CDR1 MDHEN, CDR2 SYDVKM. This CDR3 contains 16 residues. The CDR3 DNA reads as TGTGCCAGCAGTTCCCCGGCAGGGGTCTCTGGAAACACCATATATTTT. It encodes CASSSPAGVSGNTIYF.

The V call is TRBV27, the J call TRBJ2-1; 12 bases are a match to TRBD2. The germline gives CDR1 MNHEY, CDR2 SMNVEV (reference sequence). V was clipped by 8 bases and J by 7 bases; unmatched bases: 6. The CDR3 covers 14 residues. CDR3: CASLLAGGPNEQFF. The CDR3 bases are TGTGCCAGCCTTCTAGCGGGGGGGCCTAATGAGCAGTTCTTC.

The chain has TRBV29-1 and TRBJ2-3; 12 nucleotides match TRBD2. CDR1 is SQVTM, CDR2 ANQGSEA, per germline. The V and J ends lost 6 bases and 6 bases, in that order; junction bases with no gene match: 13. The CDR3 extends over 16 amino acids. CDR3 protein: CSVVTASGGASDTQYF. CDR3 coding DNA: TGCAGCGTGGTGACCGCTAGCGGGGGGGCATCGGATACGCAGTATTTT.

The chain is built from TRBV9 and TRBJ1-5, with a tentative D call TRBD1 (6 bases). V shed 3 bases and J shed 2 bases, with 12 bases lying between them. Germline CDR1 is SGDLS and CDR2 is YYNGEE. This CDR3 region has 15 residues. The CDR3 nucleotides read TGTGCCAGCAGCGAGGAGGGGGGGGGCAATCAGCCCCAGCATTTT. Translating it yields CASSEEGGGNQPQHF.

J is TRBJ2-2 and V is TRBV13, with 7 nucleotides matching TRBD1. CDR1 is PRHDT and CDR2 is FYEKMQ in the germline V gene (reference sequence). The length of the CDR3 is 20 residues. The V gene end was trimmed by 2 bases and the J gene end by 2 bases; junction bases not matched to a gene: 17. This chain's CDR3 is CASSLFGYLARDRNTGELFF. The CDR3 region has the DNA TGTGCCAGCAGCTTATTTGGTTATTTAGCCCGGGACAGAAACACCGGGGAGCTGTTTTTT.

This clone was counted once. The chain has TRBV19 and TRBJ1-5; D might be TRBD1 (5 bases). The CDR3 contains 16 residues. Germline V gene data show CDR1 as LNHDA and CDR2 as SQIVND (reference sequence). With 7 bases removed from V and 0 bases from J, the gap between germline ends came to 16 bases. CDR3 nucleotide sequence: TGTGCCAGTACCACAACCCGGGGGAATAGCAATCAGCCCCAGCATTTT. Residues: CASTTTRGNSNQPQHF.

V is TRBV27 and J is TRBJ2-7; TRBD2 aligns across 13 bases. The CDR3 sequence is 21 residues long. Germline V lookup: CDR1 MNHEY, CDR2 SMNVEV (reference sequence). Trimming at V came to 1 base and at J to 3 bases, leaving 18 bases not matched to a gene. The CDR3 here is CASSLYGPGIRTSGSNYEQYF. The DNA of the CDR3 is TGTGCCAGCAGTTTATACGGCCCGGGGATTCGGACTAGCGGGAGTAACTACGAGCAGTACTTC.

The rearrangement uses TRBV4-3 and TRBJ2-1, with D perhaps matching TRBD2 (5 bases). Between the trimmed V and J ends, which lost 4 bases and 6 bases, there was a span of 16 bases. The CDR3 length is 15 residues. Germline CDR1 LGHNA, CDR2 YSLEER. CDR3 in amino acids: CASSLSTRFGNEQFF. The CDR3 DNA reads as TGCGCCAGCAGCCTAAGTACTAGATTCGGCAATGAGCAGTTCTTC.

This chain joins TRBV14 and TRBJ1-1; 11 bases align to TRBD1. CDR1 SGHDN and CDR2 FVKESK come from the germline V gene. Trimming cost V 2 bases and J 3 bases; bases outside gene matches: 5. The CDR3 has 16 residues. CDR3 DNA: TGTGCCAGCAGCCAAAGGGGGACAGGGGGAGACACTGAAGCTTTCTTT. This gives the protein CASSQRGTGGDTEAFF.

The chain uses TRBV12-5 and TRBJ2-1, with 10 bases that match TRBD2. Germline lookup yields CDR1 LGHNT and CDR2 FRNRAP. The V segment lost 3 bases and the J segment 9 bases; nucleotides outside the gene matches: 5. The CDR3 length is 14 residues. The DNA of the CDR3 is TGTGCTAGTGGTTTATCTAGCGGGAGACGTGAGCAGTTCTTC. Amino acid sequence: CASGLSSGRREQFF.

The chain recombines TRBV6-5 with TRBJ2-6; D gene uncertain. CDR3 length: 14 amino acids. Per germline, CDR1 MNHEY and CDR2 SVGAGI. Trimming pared 2 bases from V and 0 bases from J, leaving 2 bases between. CDR3 DNA sequence: TGTGCCAGCAGTTACCGCTCTGGGGCCAACGTCCTGACTTTC. Residues: CASSYRSGANVLTF.

V usage is TRBV10-3 and J usage is TRBJ2-3, with 10 positions matching TRBD2. CDR3 length equals 15 residues. The trim removed 6 bases at V and 3 bases at J, leaving 6 bases unmatched. Germline V CDR1 and CDR2: ENHRY, SYGVKD. The CDR3: CAISRGLAVTDTQYF. CDR3 DNA sequence: TGTGCCATCAGCCGCGGACTAGCGGTAACAGATACGCAGTATTTT.

The count of this clone is one. The genes are TRBV4-1 and TRBJ2-7, with 12 bases that match TRBD2. V gave up 3 bases and J gave up 5 bases; unmatched junction bases: 8. The germline gives CDR1 MGHRA, CDR2 YSYEKL. The CDR3 is 16 amino acids. The CDR3 coding sequence is TGCGCCAGCAGCCAGTATCTAGCGGGAGGGCCCCACGAGCAGTACTTC. Translating it yields CASSQYLAGGPHEQYF.

V gene TRBV11-3 combines with J gene TRBJ2-5; tentative D call: TRBD2 (6 bases). V was clipped by 1 base and J by 2 bases, with 11 bases between them. The CDR3 contains 15 residues. The germline gives CDR1 SGHNT, CDR2 YENEEA. CDR3 residues: CASSLGTTLQETQYF. The CDR3 DNA follows: TGTGCCAGCAGCTTAGGGACTACTCTACAAGAGACCCAGTACTTC.